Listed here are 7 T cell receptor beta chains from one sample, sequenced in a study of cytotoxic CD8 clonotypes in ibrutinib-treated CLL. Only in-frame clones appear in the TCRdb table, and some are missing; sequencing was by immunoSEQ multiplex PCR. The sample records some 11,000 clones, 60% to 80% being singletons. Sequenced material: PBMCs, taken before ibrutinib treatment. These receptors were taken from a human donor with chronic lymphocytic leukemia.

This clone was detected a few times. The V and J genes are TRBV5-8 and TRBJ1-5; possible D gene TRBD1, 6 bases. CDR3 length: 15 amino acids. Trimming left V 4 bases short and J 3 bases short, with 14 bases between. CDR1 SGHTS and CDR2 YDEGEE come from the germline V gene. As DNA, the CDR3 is TGTGCCAGCAGCGCGGGACAAAAGATCAATCAGCCCCAGCATTTT. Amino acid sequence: CASSAGQKINQPQHF.

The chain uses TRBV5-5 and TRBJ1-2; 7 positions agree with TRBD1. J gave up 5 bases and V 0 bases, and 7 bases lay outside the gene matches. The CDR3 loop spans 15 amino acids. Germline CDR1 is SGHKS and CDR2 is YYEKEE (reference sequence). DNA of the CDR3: TGTGCCAGCAGCTTGGCCGGCAGGGGGAAGTATGGCTACACCTTC. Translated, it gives CASSLAGRGKYGYTF.

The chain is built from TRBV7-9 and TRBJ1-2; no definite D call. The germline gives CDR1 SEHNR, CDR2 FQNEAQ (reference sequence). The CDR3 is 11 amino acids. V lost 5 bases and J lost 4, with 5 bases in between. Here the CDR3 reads CASSLIYGYTF. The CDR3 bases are TGTGCCAGCAGCCTAATCTATGGCTACACCTTC.

CDR3 sequence (DNA): TGTGCCAGCAGTTTTCTAAAAAATCATCAGCCCCAGCATTTT. Amino acid sequence: CASSFLKNHQPQHF. The chain has TRBV27 and TRBJ1-5, with D unclear. Germline CDR1 and CDR2: MNHEY and SMNVEV (reference sequence). There are 14 residues in the CDR3. V lost 3 bases and J 5 bases, leaving 11 bases between the germline ends.

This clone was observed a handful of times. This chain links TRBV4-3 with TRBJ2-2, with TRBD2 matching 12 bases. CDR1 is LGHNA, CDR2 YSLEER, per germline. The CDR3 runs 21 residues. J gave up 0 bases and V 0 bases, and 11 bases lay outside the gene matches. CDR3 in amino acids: CASSQEPLTSGGNSNTGELFF. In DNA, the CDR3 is TGCGCCAGCAGCCAAGAACCCCTCACTAGCGGGGGGAATTCGAACACCGGGGAGCTGTTTTTT.

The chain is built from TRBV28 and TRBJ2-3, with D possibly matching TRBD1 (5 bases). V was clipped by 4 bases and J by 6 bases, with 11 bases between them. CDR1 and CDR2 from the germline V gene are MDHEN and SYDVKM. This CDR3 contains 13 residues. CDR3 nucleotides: TGTGCCAGCAGTTCGTGGACACATGATACGCAGTATTTT. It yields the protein CASSSWTHDTQYF.

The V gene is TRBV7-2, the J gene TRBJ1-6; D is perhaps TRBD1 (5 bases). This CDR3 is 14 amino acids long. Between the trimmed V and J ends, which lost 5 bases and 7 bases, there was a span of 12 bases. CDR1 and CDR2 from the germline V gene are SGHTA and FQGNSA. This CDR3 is CASSRRQKNSPLHF. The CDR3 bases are TGTGCCAGCAGCCGCCGACAGAAGAATTCACCCCTCCACTTT. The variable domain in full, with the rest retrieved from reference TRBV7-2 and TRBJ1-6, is GAGVSQSPSNKVTEKGKDVELRCDPISGHTALYWYRQSLGQGLEFLIYFQGNSAPDKSGLPSDRFSAERTGGSVSTLTIQRTQQEDSAVYLCASSRRQKNSPLHFGNGTRLTVT.